The sequence of this T cell receptor (beta chain) was determined in a study of OX40 agonist ivuxolimab in advanced cancers. Trimming took off 6 bases at V and 3 bases at J, with 11 bases between the two ends. The CDR3 loop spans 13 amino acids. Germline CDR1 ENHRY, CDR2 SYGVKD. This clone was seen only once. TCRdb keeps only in-frame clones here, not all; method: immunoSEQ multiplex PCR. Of approximately 70,000 clones listed, approximately 90% are singletons. The rearrangement links TRBV10-3 to TRBJ1-1; maybe TRBD1 (5 bases). Sequences were derived from CD4+ or CD8+ T cells sorted from blood, sampled in a trial of the OX40 agonist ivuxolimab. This sequence was found in an adult with an advanced solid tumor such as melanoma, head and neck, liver or kidney cancer. In DNA, the CDR3 is TGTGCCATCAGCCCGACGGGGGACACTGAAGCTTTCTTT. This gives the protein CAISPTGDTEAFF.